This T cell receptor beta chain is drawn from a study of human CD4 T cells and Enterobacteriaceae. Trimming at V came to 3 bases and at J to 3 bases, leaving 0 bases not matched to a gene. The CDR3 has 13 residues. Germline-derived CDR1 and CDR2 are LNHNV and YYDKDF (reference sequence). Assay used: immunoSEQ multiplex PCR; TCRdb lists only in-frame clones, some missing. The repertoire holds 25,000 to 30,000 clones, with approximately 82% as singletons. All CD4+ cells other than CD45RA+CCR7+CD95- naive cells were sorted as memory, over 98% pure. The TCR was taken from a human donor in good health. V usage is TRBV15 and J usage is TRBJ2-7, with 9 bases matching TRBD2. Sequencing was performed on memory CD4+ T cells from blood. The CDR3 reads CATSRREGYEQYF. DNA for the CDR3: TGTGCCACCAGCAGGCGGGAGGGCTACGAGCAGTACTTC.